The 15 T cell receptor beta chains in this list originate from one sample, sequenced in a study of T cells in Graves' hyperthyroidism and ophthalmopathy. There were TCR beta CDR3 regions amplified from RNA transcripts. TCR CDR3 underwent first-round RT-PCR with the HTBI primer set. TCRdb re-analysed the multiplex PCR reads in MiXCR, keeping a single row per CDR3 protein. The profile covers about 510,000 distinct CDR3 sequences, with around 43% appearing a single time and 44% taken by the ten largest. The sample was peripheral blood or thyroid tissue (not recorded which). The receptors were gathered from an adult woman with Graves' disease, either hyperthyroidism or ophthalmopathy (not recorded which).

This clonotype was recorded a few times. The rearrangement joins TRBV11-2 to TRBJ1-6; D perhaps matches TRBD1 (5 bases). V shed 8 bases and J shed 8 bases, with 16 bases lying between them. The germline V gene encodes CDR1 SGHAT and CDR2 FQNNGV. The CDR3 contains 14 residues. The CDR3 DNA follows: TGTGCCAGCGGAGAGGGACCAGAAGATTCACCCCTCCACTTT. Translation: CASGEGPEDSPLHF.

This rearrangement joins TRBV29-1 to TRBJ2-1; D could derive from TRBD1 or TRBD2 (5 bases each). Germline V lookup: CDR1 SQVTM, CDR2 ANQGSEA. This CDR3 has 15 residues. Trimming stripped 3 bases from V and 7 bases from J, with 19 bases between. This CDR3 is CSVDRGRVGPNEQFF. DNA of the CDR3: TGCAGCGTTGATAGGGGACGGGTCGGCCCTAATGAGCAGTTCTTC.

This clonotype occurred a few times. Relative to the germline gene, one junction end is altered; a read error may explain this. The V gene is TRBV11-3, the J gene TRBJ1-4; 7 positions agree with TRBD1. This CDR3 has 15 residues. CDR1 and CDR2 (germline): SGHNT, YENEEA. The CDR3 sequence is CASRLEGDRNEKLFF. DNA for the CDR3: TGTGCCAGCAGGTTAGAAGGGGACAGAAATGAAAAACTGTTTTTT. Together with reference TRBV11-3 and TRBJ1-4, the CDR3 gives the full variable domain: EAGVVQSPRYKIIEKKQPVAFWCNPISGHNTLYWYLQNLGQGPELLIRYENEEAVDDSQLPKDRFSAERLKGVDSTLKIQPAELGDSAVYLCASRLEGDRNEKLFFGSGTQLSVL.

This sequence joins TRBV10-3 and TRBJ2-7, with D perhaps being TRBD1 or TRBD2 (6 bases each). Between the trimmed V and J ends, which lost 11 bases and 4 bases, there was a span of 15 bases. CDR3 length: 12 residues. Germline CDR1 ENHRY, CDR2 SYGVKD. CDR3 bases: TGTGCCGCAGCAGGGGACTCTTACGAGCAGTACTTC. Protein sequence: CAAAGDSYEQYF.

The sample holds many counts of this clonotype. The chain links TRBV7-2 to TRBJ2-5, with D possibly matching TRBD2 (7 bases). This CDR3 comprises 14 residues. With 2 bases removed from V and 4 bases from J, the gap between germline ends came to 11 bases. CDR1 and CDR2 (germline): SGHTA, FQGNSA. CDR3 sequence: CASSLQGRGETQYF. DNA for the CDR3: TGTGCCAGCAGCTTACAGGGGAGGGGAGAGACCCAGTACTTC. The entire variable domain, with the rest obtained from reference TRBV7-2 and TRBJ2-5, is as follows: GAGVSQSPSNKVTEKGKDVELRCDPISGHTALYWYRQSLGQGLEFLIYFQGNSAPDKSGLPSDRFSAERTGGSVSTLTIQRTQQEDSAVYLCASSLQGRGETQYFGPGTRLLVL.

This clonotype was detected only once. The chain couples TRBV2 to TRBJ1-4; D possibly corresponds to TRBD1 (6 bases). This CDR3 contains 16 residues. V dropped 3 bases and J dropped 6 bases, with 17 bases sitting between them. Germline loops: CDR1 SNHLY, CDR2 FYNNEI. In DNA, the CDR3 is TGTGCCAGCAGTGAGGGGCGCGGGGGCGAGGATGAAAAACTGTTTTTT. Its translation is CASSEGRGGEDEKLFF.

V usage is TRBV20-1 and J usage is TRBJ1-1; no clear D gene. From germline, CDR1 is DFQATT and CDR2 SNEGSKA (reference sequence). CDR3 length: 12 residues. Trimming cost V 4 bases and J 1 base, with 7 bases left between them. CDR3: CSAMRPNTEAFF. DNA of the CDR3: TGCAGTGCTATGAGGCCGAACACTGAAGCTTTCTTT.

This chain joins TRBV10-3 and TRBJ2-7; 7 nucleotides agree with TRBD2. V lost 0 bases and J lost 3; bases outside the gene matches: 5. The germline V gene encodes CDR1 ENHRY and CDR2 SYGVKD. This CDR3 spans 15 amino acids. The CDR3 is CAISESGGIGYEQYF. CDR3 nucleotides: TGTGCCATCAGTGAGTCGGGGGGGATTGGCTACGAGCAGTACTTC.

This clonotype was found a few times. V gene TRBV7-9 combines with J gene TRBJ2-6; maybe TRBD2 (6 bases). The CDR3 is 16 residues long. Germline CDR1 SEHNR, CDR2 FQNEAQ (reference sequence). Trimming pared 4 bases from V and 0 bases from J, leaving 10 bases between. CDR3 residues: CASSSDGGSGANVLTF. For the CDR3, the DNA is TGTGCCAGCAGCTCTGACGGGGGCTCTGGGGCCAACGTCCTGACTTTC. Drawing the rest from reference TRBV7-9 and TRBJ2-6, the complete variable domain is DTGVSQNPRHKITKRGQNVTFRCDPISEHNRLYWYRQTLGQGPEFLTYFQNEAQLEKSRLLSDRFSAERPKGSFSTLEIQRTEQGDSAMYLCASSSDGGSGANVLTFGAGSRLTVL.

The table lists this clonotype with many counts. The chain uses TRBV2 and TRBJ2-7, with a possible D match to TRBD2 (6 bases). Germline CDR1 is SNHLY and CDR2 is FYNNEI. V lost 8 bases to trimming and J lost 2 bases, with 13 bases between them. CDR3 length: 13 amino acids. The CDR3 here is CASSRTKPYEQYF. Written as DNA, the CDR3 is TGTGCCAGCTCACGGACTAAACCCTACGAGCAGTACTTC.

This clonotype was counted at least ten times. The CDR3 sequence is CATSEIRGPPQHF. CDR3 nucleotide sequence: TGTGCCACCAGCGAGATCCGGGGGCCGCCCCAGCATTTT. The genes are TRBV15 and TRBJ1-5; perhaps TRBD1 as D (6 bases). V gave up 5 bases and J gave up 9 bases, with 14 bases separating them. This CDR3 has 13 amino acids. Germline V gene sequence: CDR1 LNHNV, CDR2 YYDKDF (reference sequence).

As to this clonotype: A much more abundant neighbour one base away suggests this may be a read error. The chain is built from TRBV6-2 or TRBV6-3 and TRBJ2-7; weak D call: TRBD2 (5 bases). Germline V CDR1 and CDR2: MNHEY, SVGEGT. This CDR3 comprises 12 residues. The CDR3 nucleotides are TGTGCCAGCAGTCCTGGACTCTACGAGCACTACTTC. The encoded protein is CASSPGLYEHYF.

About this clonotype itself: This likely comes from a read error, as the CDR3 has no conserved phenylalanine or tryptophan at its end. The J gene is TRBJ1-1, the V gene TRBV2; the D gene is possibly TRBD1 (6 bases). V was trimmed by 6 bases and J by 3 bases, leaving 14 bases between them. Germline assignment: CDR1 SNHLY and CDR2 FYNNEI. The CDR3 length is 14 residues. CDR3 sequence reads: CASRDKTGYTEAFS. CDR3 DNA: TGTGCCAGCAGAGATAAAACAGGGTACACTGAAGCTTTCTCT.

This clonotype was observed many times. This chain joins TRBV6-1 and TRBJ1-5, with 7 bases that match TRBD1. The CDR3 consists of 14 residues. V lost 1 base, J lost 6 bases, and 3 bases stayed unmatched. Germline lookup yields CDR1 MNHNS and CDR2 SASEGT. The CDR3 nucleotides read TGTGCCAGCAGTGAAGTGACAGGGTTTCAGCCCCAGCATTTT. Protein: CASSEVTGFQPQHF.

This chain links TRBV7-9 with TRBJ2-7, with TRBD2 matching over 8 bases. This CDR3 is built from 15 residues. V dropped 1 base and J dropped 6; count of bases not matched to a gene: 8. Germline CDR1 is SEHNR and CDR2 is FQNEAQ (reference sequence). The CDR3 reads CASSLVGTSDFEQYF. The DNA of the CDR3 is TGTGCCAGCAGCTTAGTGGGGACTAGTGATTTCGAGCAGTACTTC.